These 30 T cell receptor beta chains originate from one sample sequenced in a study of a mutant IDH1 vaccine in newly diagnosed glioma. Produced via immunoSEQ multiplex PCR; TCRdb's table is partial and in-frame only. Of tens of thousands of clones listed, approximately 79% are singletons. The time point here: week 47, end of study. All doses held 300 ug of mutant IDH1 20-mer peptide, with topical imiquimod. Their antigens remain unidentified. The sample here was PBMCs, taken from a glioma patient whose treatment included an IDH1 peptide vaccine. These receptors were taken from a young man with glioma. Some clones in this sample may be carry-over from other donors' samples.

The chain couples TRBV20-1 to TRBJ2-1; D is perhaps TRBD2 (6 bases). This CDR3 has 11 amino acids. Looked up from germline, CDR1 is DFQATT and CDR2 is SNEGSKA (reference sequence). The V gene lost 7 bases and the J gene lost 9 bases, with 13 bases spanning the gap. The CDR3 sequence is CSGNAGLEQFF. The CDR3 DNA is TGCAGTGGAAACGCGGGGCTTGAGCAGTTCTTC.

V usage is TRBV30 and J usage is TRBJ2-3; D perhaps matches TRBD2 (5 bases). CDR1 and CDR2 from the germline V gene are GTSNPN and SVGIG (reference sequence). This CDR3 comprises 14 residues. Trimming took 4 bases from V and 6 from J, leaving 17 bases between them. CDR3 nucleotide sequence: TGTGCCTGGAAACTTGAGGGTTTGGTCGATACGCAGTATTTT. Protein: CAWKLEGLVDTQYF.

The V call is TRBV19, the J call TRBJ2-2; either TRBD1 or TRBD2 may fit D (6 bases each). Germline V gene data show CDR1 as LNHDA and CDR2 as SQIVND (reference sequence). CDR3 size: 15 residues. Trimming cost V 4 bases and J 4 bases, with 13 bases left between them. The CDR3 sequence is CASSNPGAVTGELFF. The DNA of the CDR3 is TGTGCCAGTAGTAATCCGGGGGCGGTCACCGGGGAGCTGTTTTTT.

V is TRBV4-3 and J is TRBJ2-7; D remains unclear. Germline values: CDR1 LGHNA, CDR2 YSLEER. Deletions cut 5 bases from V and 1 base from J, with 12 bases between. The CDR3 contains 14 residues. CDR3 sequence: CASSSDGNSYEQYF. CDR3 DNA sequence: TGCGCCAGCAGCTCGGACGGCAATTCCTACGAGCAGTACTTC.

This chain joins TRBV19 and TRBJ1-5; no clear D gene. Germline assignment: CDR1 LNHDA and CDR2 SQIVND (reference sequence). This CDR3 region has 14 residues. Trimming cost V 3 bases and J 4 bases, with 10 bases left between them. The CDR3 protein is CASSIRRVNQPQHF. The CDR3 coding sequence is TGTGCCAGTAGTATTCGAAGAGTAAATCAGCCCCAGCATTTT.

V is TRBV6-4 and J is TRBJ1-3, with 7 positions matching TRBD1. This CDR3 region has 16 residues. V lost 4 bases and J lost 0; bases outside the gene matches: 6. CDR1 is MRHNA, CDR2 SNTAGT, per germline. The CDR3 loop is CASSVTRDSSGNTIYF. Written as DNA, the CDR3 is TGTGCCAGCAGTGTAACGCGGGACAGCTCTGGAAACACCATATATTTT.

Here the CDR3 DNA reads TGTGCCAGCAGTTTTGGCGGGATCTATGGCTACACCTTC. The encoded protein is CASSFGGIYGYTF. The chain recombines TRBV27 with TRBJ1-2, with D hard to call. Germline lookup yields CDR1 MNHEY and CDR2 SMNVEV (reference sequence). Trimming cost V 3 bases and J 4 bases, with 9 bases left between them. This CDR3 has 13 amino acids.

This clone was picked up a small number of times. This chain connects TRBV27 to TRBJ1-2, with TRBD1 matching over 10 bases. The CDR3 totals 15 residues. Per the germline V gene, CDR1 is MNHEY and CDR2 is SMNVEV (reference sequence). With V trimmed by 5 bases and J by 4 bases, 7 bases remained unmatched. As DNA, the CDR3 is TGTGCCAGCAGTACCTCGGGACAGGGGATCTATGGCTACACCTTC. Translation: CASSTSGQGIYGYTF.

This sequence joins TRBV6-7 and TRBJ1-3; maybe TRBD1 (5 bases). TRBV6-7 is reported as an ORF; its role is uncertain. CDR3 length: 14 amino acids. V shed 7 bases and J shed 0 bases, with 10 bases lying between them. The CDR3, as DNA: TGTGCCAGCACCCCGGGGGTCTCTGGAAACACCATATATTTT. As protein: CASTPGVSGNTIYF.

The chain couples TRBV19 to TRBJ1-5; 9 bases line up with TRBD1. The V segment lost 4 bases and the J segment 5 bases; nucleotides outside the gene matches: 6. The CDR3 has 15 amino acids. The germline V gene encodes CDR1 LNHDA and CDR2 SQIVND (reference sequence). CDR3: CASSTGTGFHQPQHF. The CDR3 nucleotides read TGTGCCAGTAGTACCGGGACAGGGTTCCATCAGCCCCAGCATTTT. Supplemented by reference TRBV19 and TRBJ1-5, the full variable domain reads DGGITQSPKYLFRKEGQNVTLSCEQNLNHDAMYWYRQDPGQGLRLIYYSQIVNDFQKGDIAEGYSVSREKKESFPLTVTSAQKNPTAFYLCASSTGTGFHQPQHFGDGTRLSIL.

This chain connects TRBV2 to TRBJ1-5, with D unclear. The CDR3 extends over 14 amino acids. In germline, CDR1 is SNHLY, CDR2 FYNNEI. V lost 1 base and J lost 3, with 7 bases in between. This CDR3 reads CASSEGHYNQPQHF. CDR3 in DNA: TGTGCCAGCAGTGAAGGGCACTACAATCAGCCCCAGCATTTT. Complete variable domain (other parts from reference TRBV2 and TRBJ1-5): EPEVTQTPSHQVTQMGQEVILRCVPISNHLYFYWYRQILGQKVEFLVSFYNNEISEKSEIFDDQFSVERPDGSNFTLKIRSTKLEDSAMYFCASSEGHYNQPQHFGDGTRLSIL.

The genes are TRBV30 and TRBJ2-1, with D possibly TRBD2 on 6 matching bases. CDR1 GTSNPN and CDR2 SVGIG come from the germline V gene (reference sequence). V was cut by 1 base and J by 11 bases, with 12 bases left in between. This CDR3 comprises 12 residues. The DNA of the CDR3 is TGTGCCTGGAGTGGGGGGGATTCGCAGCAGTTCTTC. Amino acids: CAWSGGDSQQFF.

The chain carries TRBV5-4 and TRBJ1-2, with D possibly TRBD1 on 5 matching bases. Trimming left V 4 bases short and J 5 bases short, with 9 bases between. Germline CDR1 and CDR2: SGHNT and YYREEE (reference sequence). The CDR3 has 12 amino acids. CDR3 DNA: TGTGCCAGCAGCCGGGACGTGTATGGCTACACCTTC. Translating gives CASSRDVYGYTF.

V usage is TRBV4-3 and J usage is TRBJ2-2; 10 positions match TRBD2. The CDR3 runs to 15 residues. Germline CDR1 and CDR2: LGHNA and YSLEER. V shed 5 bases and J 7 bases; nucleotides not matched to a gene: 7. CDR3: CASSYLAGAGGELFF. In DNA, the CDR3 is TGCGCCAGCAGCTACCTAGCGGGGGCCGGCGGGGAGCTGTTTTTT.

The chain has TRBV14 and TRBJ1-1, with TRBD1 matching over 10 bases. Germline lookup yields CDR1 SGHDN and CDR2 FVKESK. Trimming at V came to 5 bases and at J to 3 bases, leaving 6 bases not matched to a gene. CDR3 size: 15 residues. Written as DNA, the CDR3 is TGTGCCAGCAGCAGCCGACAGGGGGCTGACACTGAAGCTTTCTTT. Translating it yields CASSSRQGADTEAFF.

The chain has TRBV5-1 and TRBJ2-1; 8 positions match TRBD1. Per germline, CDR1 SGHRS and CDR2 YFSETQ. There are 14 residues in the CDR3. With 4 bases clipped from V and 8 bases from J, the junction kept 8 bases outside the gene matches. CDR3 amino acids: CASSPGQVVDEQFF. DNA of the CDR3: TGCGCCAGCAGCCCGGGACAGGTAGTAGATGAGCAGTTCTTC.

This chain connects TRBV6-5 to TRBJ2-1; the match to TRBD1 covers 8 bases. Germline V gene data show CDR1 as MNHEY and CDR2 as SVGAGI. The CDR3 contains 16 residues. The J segment lost 4 bases and the V segment lost 0 bases, leaving 5 bases of the junction unmatched. The CDR3 sequence: CASSYSGWTGYNEQFF. In DNA, the CDR3 is TGTGCCAGCAGTTACTCAGGTTGGACAGGGTACAATGAGCAGTTCTTC.

The rearrangement joins TRBV21-1 to TRBJ1-4. TRBV21-1 corresponds to a pseudogene. This CDR3 contains 14 residues. The CDR3 reads CASSLRELKEKLFF. The CDR3 nucleotides are TGTGCCAGCAGCCTCAGGGAGCTGAAAGAAAAACTGTTTTTT.

This clone showed up just once. The V call is TRBV30, the J call TRBJ1-4, with 8 positions matching TRBD1. Germline V lookup: CDR1 GTSNPN, CDR2 SVGIG (reference sequence). V shed 0 bases and J 5 bases; nucleotides not matched to a gene: 5. The CDR3 has 15 amino acids. CDR3 amino acids: CAWSVKTGANEKLFF. The CDR3 DNA sequence: TGTGCCTGGAGTGTAAAGACAGGGGCGAATGAAAAACTGTTTTTT.

V and J are TRBV5-5 and TRBJ2-7; the match to TRBD1 covers 7 bases. The CDR3 loop spans 15 amino acids. The germline V gene has CDR1 SGHKS and CDR2 YYEKEE (reference sequence). J gave up 2 bases and V 6 bases, and 11 bases lay outside the gene matches. Here the CDR3 DNA reads TGTGCCAGCAACCCATTTACGGGACAGACCTACGAGCAGTACTTC. Amino acids: CASNPFTGQTYEQYF.

There are a few counts of this clone. V and J are TRBV18 and TRBJ1-1, with D possibly being TRBD1 (5 bases). Germline V gene data show CDR1 as KGHSH and CDR2 as LQKENI. Trimming shortened V by 6 bases and J by 1 base, and 9 bases separated the two germline ends. The CDR3 contains 13 residues. DNA of the CDR3: TGTGCCAGCTCGCGTGACAGGAACACTGAAGCTTTCTTT. Translated, it gives CASSRDRNTEAFF.

The V and J genes are TRBV5-1 and TRBJ1-1, with D possibly TRBD1 on 5 matching bases. The V gene's germline CDR1 is SGHRS and CDR2 YFSETQ. V shed 0 bases and J shed 4 bases, with 13 bases lying between them. The CDR3 extends over 15 amino acids. In DNA form, the CDR3 reads TGCGCCAGCAGCTTGGTTGTGGGGCCTGGCACTGAAGCTTTCTTT. As protein: CASSLVVGPGTEAFF.

The V call is TRBV11-2, the J call TRBJ2-7; D perhaps matches TRBD1 (5 bases). V lost 6 bases to trimming and J lost 1 base, with 25 bases between them. The CDR3 is 18 amino acids. Per germline, CDR1 SGHAT and CDR2 FQNNGV. The CDR3 spells CASRAQRAGSGKSYEQYF. CDR3 nucleotides: TGTGCCAGCAGAGCACAACGAGCTGGGTCAGGGAAGTCCTACGAGCAGTACTTC.

This clone was recorded once. The chain couples TRBV19 to TRBJ1-2; 11 positions agree with TRBD1. The germline V gene encodes CDR1 LNHDA and CDR2 SQIVND (reference sequence). V trimming: 5 bases; J trimming: 9 bases; junction bases outside the gene matches: 2. The CDR3 extends over 12 amino acids. The CDR3 DNA reads TGTGCCAGTAGTGGGACAGGGGGAAGCTACACCTTC. Encoded protein: CASSGTGGSYTF.

V usage is TRBV30 and J usage is TRBJ2-7; D remains ambiguous. The CDR3 contains 13 residues. Trimming took off 0 bases at V and 3 bases at J, with 9 bases between the two ends. Germline V gene data show CDR1 as GTSNPN and CDR2 as SVGIG (reference sequence). CDR3 nucleotide sequence: TGTGCCTGGAGTGTGGCCCTCGGCTACGAGCAGTACTTC. Translation: CAWSVALGYEQYF.

The count of this clone is one. The chain has TRBV10-1 and TRBJ1-5; D remains ambiguous. Germline CDR1 is WNHNN and CDR2 is SYGVQD (reference sequence). Trimming took 0 bases from V and 0 from J, leaving 9 bases between them. This CDR3 spans 16 amino acids. The CDR3 loop reads CASSESTVDSNQPQHF. The CDR3 nucleotides read TGCGCCAGCAGTGAGTCGACCGTCGATAGCAATCAGCCCCAGCATTTT.

The chain recombines TRBV4-3 with TRBJ2-7; the D is unclear. This CDR3 contains 16 residues. The V gene lost 0 bases and the J gene lost 2 bases, with 14 bases spanning the gap. Germline-derived CDR1 and CDR2 are LGHNA and YSLEER. The CDR3 reads CASSQDWRMLPYEQYF. CDR3 sequence (DNA): TGCGCCAGCAGCCAAGATTGGCGGATGTTACCCTACGAGCAGTACTTC.

V and J are TRBV27 and TRBJ2-2, with a tentative D call TRBD1 (6 bases). The V end was cut by 2 bases, the J end by 1 base, with 8 bases between. Germline V gene lookup returns CDR1 MNHEY and CDR2 SMNVEV (reference sequence). CDR3 size: 15 residues. For the CDR3, the DNA is TGTGCCAGCAGTTTACTAGGGGGGAACACCGGGGAGCTGTTTTTT. This gives the protein CASSLLGGNTGELFF.

The chain joins TRBV6-6 to TRBJ2-1; 8 bases line up with TRBD1. J lost 0 bases, V lost 5 bases, and 3 bases had no gene match. The V gene's germline CDR1 is MNHNY and CDR2 SVGAGI (reference sequence). The CDR3 is made up of 15 amino acids. The CDR3 here is CASSTGGLSYNEQFF. DNA for the CDR3: TGTGCCAGCAGTACAGGGGGTCTCTCCTACAATGAGCAGTTCTTC.

The chain recombines TRBV6-6 with TRBJ1-2, with 8 nucleotides matching TRBD1. CDR1 and CDR2 (germline): MNHNY, SVGAGI (reference sequence). CDR3 length equals 13 residues. J lost 6 bases, V lost 11 bases, and 11 bases had no gene match. The CDR3 sequence: CAGRGTGEDGYTF. CDR3 bases: TGTGCCGGACGGGGGACAGGCGAGGATGGCTACACCTTC.